The 32 T cell receptor beta chains given below trace back to one sample, sequenced in a study of tumor and adjacent non-tumor tissue in lung cancer. TCRbeta libraries were built with three rounds of nested PCR, modified from ARM-PCR. Via MiXCR, TCRdb re-called the multiplex PCR reads, giving one row per CDR3 protein. The table has around 210,000 distinct CDR3 sequences, about 71% seen once. The template was RNA from unsorted bulk tissue. Sequenced: lung tumor tissue. These TCRs come from a man between 60 and 75 years old with non-small cell lung cancer.

This clonotype appeared many times. The V and J genes are TRBV10-1 and TRBJ2-5; D gene ambiguous. Per the germline V gene, CDR1 is WNHNN and CDR2 is SYGVQD (reference sequence). CDR3 length equals 12 residues. The V gene lost 0 bases and the J gene lost 2 bases, with 1 base spanning the gap. CDR3 DNA sequence: TGCGCCAGCAGTGAGTCGCAAGAGACCCAGTACTTC. Translated: CASSESQETQYF.

In regard to this clonotype: A much larger clonotype is one base distant, so this may be a read error. V usage is TRBV12-3 or TRBV12-4 and J usage is TRBJ2-3; a weak D match, TRBD1 (5 bases). The CDR3 is 15 amino acids. CDR3 protein: CTSKQGDFSTDTQYF. CDR3 DNA: TGTACCAGCAAGCAGGGCGACTTTAGTACAGATACGCAGTATTTT.

This chain joins TRBV20-1 and TRBJ2-1; 7 positions agree with TRBD2. The CDR3 covers 14 residues. The trim removed 4 bases at V and 4 bases at J, leaving 7 bases unmatched. In germline, CDR1 is DFQATT, CDR2 SNEGSKA (reference sequence). The CDR3 sequence is CSAMRAGRYNEQFF. Written as DNA, the CDR3 is TGCAGTGCTATGAGAGCGGGAAGATACAATGAGCAGTTCTTC.

Regarding this clonotype: Possible read error: a much larger clone is one base away. The rearrangement joins TRBV20-1 to TRBJ1-2; no reliable D call. From germline, CDR1 is DFQATT and CDR2 SNEGSKA (reference sequence). CDR3 length: 12 residues. Deletions cut 0 bases from V and 6 bases from J, with 8 bases between. In nucleotides, the CDR3 is TGCAGTGCTAGAGAGAGGGTAGATGGCTACACCTTC. Translation: CSARERVDGYTF.

Worth noting for this clonotype: One base away lies a much larger clone, so this may be a sequencing read error. This chain connects TRBV6-2 or TRBV6-3 to TRBJ1-1, with D perhaps matching TRBD1 (6 bases). Germline V CDR1 and CDR2: MNHEY, SVGEGT. The CDR3 spans 15 residues. The CDR3 DNA reads TGTGCCATCAGTAAAACCGACAGGCATCACACTGAAGCTTTCTTT. As protein: CAISKTDRHHTEAFF.

In regard to this clonotype: A read error may be the cause here, since a much bigger clone is one base away. This chain uses TRBV4-1 with TRBJ1-1, with a weak D call TRBD1 (5 bases). Germline V lookup: CDR1 MGHRA, CDR2 YSYEKL. The CDR3 is 15 residues long. CDR3 protein: CASSQEGLLNTETFF. As DNA, the CDR3 is TGCGCCAGCAGCCAAGAGGGGCTACTGAACACTGAAACTTTCTTT.

Note on this clonotype: The germline gene is not matched at one end of the junction; a read error may be the cause. V is TRBV20-1 and J is TRBJ2-5, with 11 bases aligning to TRBD1. This CDR3 contains 14 residues. CDR1 and CDR2 from the germline V gene are DFQATT and SNEGSKA (reference sequence). CDR3 protein: CSARRGQGEEIQYF. DNA for the CDR3: TGCAGTGCTAGAAGGGGACAGGGGGAAGAGATCCAGTACTTC.

On this clonotype: A much larger clone differs from this one at a single base, so this may be a read error. The chain joins TRBV29-1 to TRBJ1-3; D gene ambiguous. This CDR3 is built from 13 residues. Per germline, CDR1 SQVTM and CDR2 ANQGSEA. The CDR3 reads CSVEVSSGNIIYF. The CDR3 bases are TGCAGCGTTGAAGTAAGCTCTGGAAACATCATATATTTT. Combining the CDR3 with reference TRBV29-1 and TRBJ1-3 gives the whole variable domain SAVISQKPSRDICQRGTSLTIQCQVDSQVTMMFWYRQQPGQSLTLIATANQGSEATYESGFVIDKFPISRPNLTFSTLTVSNMSPEDSSIYLCSVEVSSGNIIYFGEGSWLTVV.

As concerns this clonotype: This clone may be a read error of a much larger clone one base away. This chain links TRBV20-1 with TRBJ1-5, with D uncertain. Between the trimmed V and J ends, which lost 5 bases and 5 bases, there was a span of 10 bases. The CDR3 totals 12 residues. CDR1 is DFQATT, CDR2 SNEGSKA, per germline (reference sequence). CDR3 amino acids: CSASINYQPQHF. CDR3 nucleotide sequence: TGCAGTGCTTCGATAAACTATCAGCCCCAGCATTTT.

This rearrangement joins TRBV29-1 to TRBJ1-1; no clear D gene. Germline V gene lookup returns CDR1 SQVTM and CDR2 ANQGSEA. There are 14 residues in the CDR3. Trimming took 5 bases from V and 14 from J, leaving 27 bases between them. DNA of the CDR3: TGCAGCGTTCCTCCTCCGGGCAGGAACACTGAAACCTTCTTT. It yields the protein CSVPPPGRNTETFF.

Points on this clonotype: A junction boundary mismatches the germline segment, possibly from a read error. The chain carries TRBV11-3 and TRBJ2-1, with 9 bases aligning to TRBD2. The germline V gene has CDR1 SGHNT and CDR2 YENEEA. CDR3 length: 17 residues. The DNA for the CDR3 is TGTACCAGCAGCTTAGAACGGGGACTAGCAGGAGATTATAAGCCGTTCTTC. This gives the protein CTSSLERGLAGDYKPFF. Based on the CDR3 plus reference TRBV11-3 and TRBJ2-1, the full variable domain is EAGVVQSPRYKIIEKKQPVAFWCNPISGHNTLYWYLQNLGQGPELLIRYENEEAVDDSQLPKDRFSAERLKGVDSTLKIQPAELGDSAVYLCTSSLERGLAGDYKPFFGPGTRLTVL.

To note about this clonotype: Since no conserved phenylalanine or tryptophan closes the CDR3, a read error is the likely cause. The genes are TRBV20-1 and TRBJ1-2; a possible D gene is TRBD1 (6 bases). CDR1 and CDR2 (germline): DFQATT, SNEGSKA (reference sequence). The CDR3 totals 14 residues. V lost 3 bases and J lost 4, with 15 bases in between. CDR3 DNA sequence: TGCAGTGCTAGTGTTTCGGGGGCAATCTATGGCTACACCATC. It specifies CSASVSGAIYGYTI.

This clonotype showed up just a few times. The junction and the germline gene differ at one end; a read error may be behind it. The V call is TRBV11-2, the J call TRBJ2-3, with D tentatively TRBD1 (5 bases). CDR3 length: 15 amino acids. In germline, CDR1 is SGHAT, CDR2 FQNNGV. The CDR3 sequence is CASSLTGWLTDTQYF. The CDR3 region has the DNA TGTGCCAGCAGCTTAACCGGGTGGCTGACAGATACACAGTATTTT.

Concerning this clonotype itself: It may be a read error: a sequence one base away is much more abundant. The conserved phenylalanine or tryptophan normally closing the CDR3 is absent here, so this likely arose from a read error. The J gene is TRBJ2-1, the V gene TRBV29-1; 7 nucleotides line up with TRBD1. Germline V lookup: CDR1 SQVTM, CDR2 ANQGSEA. The CDR3 contains 14 residues. The junction had 6 bases not matched to a gene; V was cut back by 1 base and J by 6 bases. CDR3 protein: CSVEGRDSRNEQFL. The CDR3 DNA reads as TGCAGCGTTGAAGGCCGGGACAGCCGCAATGAGCAGTTCTTA.

This rearrangement joins TRBV6-5 to TRBJ1-4; D is unresolved. Germline V lookup: CDR1 MNHEY, CDR2 SVGAGI. This CDR3 contains 14 residues. Trimming removed 6 bases at V and 7 bases at J, with 15 bases between. The CDR3 spells CASRYSLMGEKLFF. The DNA for the CDR3 is TGTGCCAGCAGATATAGCTTGATGGGTGAAAAACTGTTTTTT.

Worth noting for this clonotype: At one of its ends the junction is not consistent with the germline gene, which may arise from a read error. The V and J genes are TRBV4-1 and TRBJ2-3, with 10 bases aligning to TRBD2. The germline gives CDR1 MGHRA, CDR2 YSYEKL. This CDR3 region has 14 residues. CDR3 in DNA: TGCACCAGCAGCCCAGGGACTAGCGAGGATACACAGTATTTT. Its translation: CTSSPGTSEDTQYF.

Concerning this clonotype itself: A read error may produce the germline difference seen at one junction end. This chain uses TRBV4-3 with TRBJ1-1; possibly TRBD1 for D (5 bases). Per the germline V gene, CDR1 is LGHNA and CDR2 is YSLEER. This CDR3 is 16 amino acids long. The CDR3 protein is CASSQDSTGVKTEAFF. CDR3 DNA: TGCGCCAGCAGCCAAGACTCGACGGGGGTGAAGACTGAAGCTTTCTTT.

Worth noting for this clonotype: Relative to the germline gene, one junction end is altered; a read error may explain this. CDR3 in amino acids: CSVEEGGVRAIF. The CDR3 DNA reads as TGCAGCGTTGAAGAGGGGGGCGTTAGGGCTATCTTT. The V gene is TRBV29-1, the J gene TRBJ1-1; D might be TRBD1 (6 bases). The CDR3 totals 12 residues. Germline V gene data show CDR1 as SQVTM and CDR2 as ANQGSEA. Full variable domain (remainder filled in from reference TRBV29-1 and TRBJ1-1): SAVISQKPSRDICQRGTSLTIQCQVDSQVTMMFWYRQQPGQSLTLIATANQGSEATYESGFVIDKFPISRPNLTFSTLTVSNMSPEDSSIYLCSVEEGGVRAIFGQGTRLTVV.

The chain has TRBV11-2 and TRBJ2-3; tentative D call: TRBD2 (5 bases). Germline values: CDR1 SGHAT, CDR2 FQNNGV. V lost 9 bases to trimming and J lost 3 bases, with 16 bases between them. This CDR3 is built from 14 residues. The CDR3 loop is CASKLTEVTDTQYF. Here the CDR3 DNA reads TGTGCCAGTAAACTAACGGAGGTAACAGATACGCAGTATTTT. Drawing the rest from reference TRBV11-2 and TRBJ2-3, the complete variable domain is EAGVAQSPRYKIIEKRQSVAFWCNPISGHATLYWYQQILGQGPKLLIQFQNNGVVDDSQLPKDRFSAERLKGVDSTLKIQPAKLEDSAVYLCASKLTEVTDTQYFGPGTRLTVL.

Points on this clonotype: The junction does not match germline at one end; this may be a read error. This sequence joins TRBV25-1 and TRBJ1-2, with D perhaps matching TRBD1 (6 bases). The CDR3 is made up of 14 amino acids. Per the germline V gene, CDR1 is MGHDK and CDR2 is SYGVNS. CDR3 region: CASSDPGASYGYIF. The CDR3 nucleotides are TGTGCCAGCAGTGATCCGGGGGCAAGCTATGGCTACATCTTC.

As to this clonotype: An end of the junction does not agree with germline; a read error may underlie this. This chain joins TRBV20-1 and TRBJ2-5; D gene uncertain. The CDR3 is 14 residues long. Germline lookup yields CDR1 DFQATT and CDR2 SNEGSKA (reference sequence). The CDR3 sequence is CNARDSSRQETQYF. The DNA for the CDR3 is TGCAATGCTAGAGATAGCTCACGACAAGAGACCCAGTACTTC.

Notes on this clonotype: One base away lies a much larger clone, so this may be a sequencing read error. V is TRBV5-5 and J is TRBJ2-5; TRBD2 matches 9 bases. Germline CDR1 and CDR2: SGHKS and YYEKEE (reference sequence). The CDR3 contains 15 residues. The CDR3 DNA sequence: TGTGCCAACAGCGGACTAGCGATGTACCAAGAGACCCAGTACTTC. It yields the protein CANSGLAMYQETQYF.

The chain links TRBV28 to TRBJ2-7; a possible D gene is TRBD1 (6 bases). Germline assignment: CDR1 MDHEN and CDR2 SYDVKM. The CDR3 length is 14 residues. Trimming shortened V by 7 bases and J by 6 bases, and 19 bases separated the two germline ends. CDR3 in amino acids: CASTFSDSFGEQYF. The CDR3 nucleotides are TGTGCCAGCACTTTCTCGGACAGCTTCGGCGAGCAGTACTTC.

At least ten counts were recorded for this clonotype. The chain has TRBV5-5 and TRBJ1-1; D uncertain. Trimming pared 0 bases from V and 5 bases from J, leaving 17 bases between. The CDR3 runs 16 residues. Germline loops: CDR1 SGHKS, CDR2 YYEKEE (reference sequence). For the CDR3, the DNA is TGTGCCAGCAGCTTGGATGTCAATAAAGAGGTTACTGAAGCTTTCTTT. Translation: CASSLDVNKEVTEAFF.

As concerns this clonotype: A much larger clone differs by one base, so this may be a read error. The V gene is TRBV11-1, the J gene TRBJ2-7; 7 positions agree with TRBD2. Germline loops: CDR1 SGHAT, CDR2 FQDESV (reference sequence). The CDR3 runs 14 residues. CDR3: CASSLARGKGELYF. The CDR3 bases are TGTGCCAGCAGCTTAGCGCGGGGGAAGGGCGAGCTGTACTTC.

About this clonotype: A much more abundant neighbour one base away suggests this may be a read error. This likely comes from a read error, as the CDR3 has no conserved phenylalanine or tryptophan at its end. The genes are TRBV20-1 and TRBJ2-1; 11 bases fit TRBD2. Germline V gene lookup returns CDR1 DFQATT and CDR2 SNEGSKA (reference sequence). J lost 4 bases, V lost 5 bases, and 4 bases had no gene match. The CDR3 runs 14 residues. The CDR3 loop is CSAGTSGGYNEQFS. The CDR3, as DNA: TGCAGTGCTGGGACTAGCGGTGGGTACAATGAGCAGTTCTCC.

This clonotype was found a few times. This sequence joins TRBV5-4 and TRBJ1-6; D might be TRBD1 (6 bases). The CDR3 loop spans 14 amino acids. The ends were cut back, 3 bases at V and 9 bases at J, with 13 bases in the middle. The germline V gene has CDR1 SGHNT and CDR2 YYREEE (reference sequence). The CDR3 nucleotides are TGTGCCAGCAGCTGGCGGGACAATTCTTCACCCCTCCACTTT. The encoded protein is CASSWRDNSSPLHF.

This clonotype was seen a single time. The genes are TRBV20-1 and TRBJ2-1, with 11 positions matching TRBD2. The CDR3 loop spans 15 amino acids. V was pared by 8 bases and J by 5 bases, with 11 bases of the junction left unmatched. Germline V gives CDR1 DFQATT, CDR2 SNEGSKA (reference sequence). CDR3 region: CSTKGSGGAHNEQFF. CDR3 sequence (DNA): TGCAGTACTAAAGGTAGCGGGGGGGCCCACAATGAGCAGTTCTTC.

Turning to this clonotype: A junction end diverges from the germline sequence, so it may reflect a read error. The chain carries TRBV29-1 and TRBJ2-7; a weak D match, TRBD2 (5 bases). Germline CDR1 is SQVTM and CDR2 is ANQGSEA. CDR3 length equals 15 residues. CDR3 DNA sequence: TGCAGTGTTGAAGCGGAATTGGGCTCCGGTGACGAGCAGTACTTC. Protein product: CSVEAELGSGDEQYF.

The V and J genes are TRBV12-3 or TRBV12-4 and TRBJ1-6, with 7 bases aligning to TRBD1. Trimming took 6 bases from V and 8 from J; bases not matched to a gene: 7. The CDR3 extends over 14 amino acids. CDR3 coding DNA: TGTGCCAGCAGAGGGGGCGCGTCTTATTCACCCCTCCACTTT. Protein sequence: CASRGGASYSPLHF.

With respect to this clonotype: One junction end disagrees with the germline gene, perhaps due to a read error. The chain joins TRBV5-1 to TRBJ2-2, with 14 bases fitting TRBD2. The CDR3 sequence is 18 residues long. The germline V gene encodes CDR1 SGHRS and CDR2 YFSETQ. CDR3 residues: CASSLAGLAGVRTGEMFF. The CDR3 bases are TGCGCTAGCAGCTTGGCGGGACTAGCGGGAGTTCGGACCGGGGAGATGTTTTTT.

This clonotype was found many times. J is TRBJ2-2 and V is TRBV6-1, with 11 bases identical to TRBD2. The germline V gene encodes CDR1 MNHNS and CDR2 SASEGT. This CDR3 region has 14 residues. With 9 bases clipped from V and 6 bases from J, the junction kept 6 bases outside the gene matches. Here the CDR3 DNA reads TGTGCCAGTTTAGCGGGGGGGCATTCCGGGGAGCTGTTTTTT. It yields the protein CASLAGGHSGELFF.